This T cell receptor beta chain was identified during a study of T-cell reconstitution after alpha-beta-depleted transplantation in children. This clonotype was detected ten times or more. Its antigen is unidentified. TCRbeta library construction was performed incorporating unique molecular identifiers. TCRdb itself ran the PCR reads through MiXCR, one entry per CDR3 protein. The sample shows approximately 230,000 distinct CDR3 sequences, 20% to 30% of them seen only once. Germline V gene data show CDR1 as SQVTM and CDR2 as ANQGSEA. The germline V and J ends were trimmed by 4 bases and 7 bases, with 26 bases remaining between them. The CDR3 contains 17 residues. Study findings and constraints: Some patients owed their high day-60 TCRbeta diversity to surviving recipient T cells and thymic progenitors. It was reported that alpha-beta T cells came from several hundred expanded graft clones (about two months after transplant). T-cell counts and diversity at one year post-transplant came mainly from newly produced T cells.

The rearrangement uses TRBV29-1 and TRBJ2-1; TRBD2 might be the D (7 bases). The receptor was derived from a girl aged 2 to 10 with Fanconi anemia, due to receive a stem cell transplant. The specimen comprised PBMCs, sampled before TCRalphabeta/CD19-depleted stem cell transplant. The CDR3 spells CSVVRRELGGLGNEQFF. The CDR3 DNA is TGCAGCGTTGTAAGGCGGGAGTTAGGGGGTTTGGGAAATGAGCAGTTCTTC.